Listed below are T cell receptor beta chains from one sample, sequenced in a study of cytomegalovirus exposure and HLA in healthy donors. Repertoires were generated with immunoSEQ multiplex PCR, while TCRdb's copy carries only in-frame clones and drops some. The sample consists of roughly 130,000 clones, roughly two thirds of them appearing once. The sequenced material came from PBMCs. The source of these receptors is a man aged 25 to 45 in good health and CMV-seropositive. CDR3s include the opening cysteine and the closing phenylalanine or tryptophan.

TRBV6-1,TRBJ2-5,CASSGSSRGETQYF
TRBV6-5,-,CASSRTNSYEQYF
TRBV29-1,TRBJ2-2,CSVEGLSTDTGELFF
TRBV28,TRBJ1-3,CASNVGQVSGNTIYF
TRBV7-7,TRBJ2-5,CASSSRTGQETQYF
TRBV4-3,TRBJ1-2,CASSQDSRGGYGYTF
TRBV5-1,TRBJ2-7,CASNSNQGSLPYEQYF
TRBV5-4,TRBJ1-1,CASSPQGTPNEAFF
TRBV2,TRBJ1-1,CASINQGVSTEAFF
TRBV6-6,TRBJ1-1,CASSFRAEQGHTEAFF
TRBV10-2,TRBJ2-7,CASPRSGPYEQYF
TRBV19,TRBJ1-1,CASSIISSRTREAFF
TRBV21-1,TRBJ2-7,CASSKEMSPREQYF
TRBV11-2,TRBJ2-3,CASSSSGTELTDTQYF
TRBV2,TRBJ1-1,CASSYLQPGNTEAFF
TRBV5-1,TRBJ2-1,CASSLATGAVSYNEQFF
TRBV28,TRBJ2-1,CASSKHLTGYGEQFF
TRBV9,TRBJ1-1,CASSVLPDRQGMNTEAFF
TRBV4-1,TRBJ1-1,CASSQSQGEVWAFF
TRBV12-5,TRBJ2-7,CASGYSSYEQYF
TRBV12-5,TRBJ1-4,CASGPGTGGEKLFF
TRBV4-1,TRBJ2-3,CASSRTRQGDTQYF
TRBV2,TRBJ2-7,CASERASGNYEQYF
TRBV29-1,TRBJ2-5,CSVSGQVKETQYF
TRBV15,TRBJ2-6,CATSRLGRGGLDGANVLTF
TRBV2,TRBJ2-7,CASSLSHRGGPYEQYF
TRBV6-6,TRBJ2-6,CASSRGTPSGANVLTF
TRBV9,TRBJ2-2,CASSRTSDRELFF
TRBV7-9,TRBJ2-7,CASSGTGYHEQYF
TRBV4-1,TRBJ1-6,CASSQDLGHLNSPLHF
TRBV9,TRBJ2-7,CASSPQGQGFYEQYF
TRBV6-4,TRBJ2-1,CASSRNRDYNEQFF
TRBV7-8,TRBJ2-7,CASSWTSGDYEQYF
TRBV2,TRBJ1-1,CASRVQGADTEAFF
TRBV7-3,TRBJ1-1,CASSFGGDTEAFF